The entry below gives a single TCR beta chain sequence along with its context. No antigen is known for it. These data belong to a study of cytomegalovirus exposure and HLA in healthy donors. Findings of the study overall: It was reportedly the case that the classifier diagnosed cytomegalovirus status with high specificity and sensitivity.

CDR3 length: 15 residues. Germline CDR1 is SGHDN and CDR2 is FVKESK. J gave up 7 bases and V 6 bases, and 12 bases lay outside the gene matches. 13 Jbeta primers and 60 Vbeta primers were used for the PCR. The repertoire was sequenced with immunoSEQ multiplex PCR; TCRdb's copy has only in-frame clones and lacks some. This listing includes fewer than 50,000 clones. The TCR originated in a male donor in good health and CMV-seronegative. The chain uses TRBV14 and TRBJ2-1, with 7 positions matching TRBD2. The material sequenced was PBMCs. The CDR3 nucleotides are TGTGCCAGCAGTTTCAGCGGGGAACGACAGAATGAGCAGTTCTTC. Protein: CASSFSGERQNEQFF. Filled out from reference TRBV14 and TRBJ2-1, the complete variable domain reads EAGVTQFPSHSVIEKGQTVTLRCDPISGHDNLYWYRRVMGKEIKFLLHFVKESKQDESGMPNNRFLAERTGGTYSTLKVQPAELEDSGVYFCASSFSGERQNEQFFGPGTRLTVL.